The rows below give T cell receptor beta chains drawn from one sample of a study of T cells in Graves' hyperthyroidism and ophthalmopathy. TCRdb reprocessed the multiplex PCR reads with MiXCR, giving one entry per CDR3 protein. The sample has approximately 400,000 distinct CDR3 sequences, roughly 18% seen once. Sequenced input: blood. The receptors stem from a man between 18 and 35 years old with Graves' ophthalmopathy. CDR3s include the opening cysteine and the closing phenylalanine or tryptophan. A D gene is named only where the DNA matches it firmly. Only part of the rows carry a size: once, few, many, or a class if the clone is expanded.

>TRBV27|TRBD1|few|TRBJ2-5|14
CASSRQGWGETQYF
TGTGCCAGCAGTAGACAGGGGTGGGGGGAGACCCAGTACTTC
>TRBV4-1|NA|NA|TRBJ2-5|13
CASSQDGGEPQYF
TGCGCCAGCAGCCAAGATGGCGGGGAGCCCCAGTACTTC
>TRBV5-1|NA|many|TRBJ2-3|15
CASSLGTSGPDTQYF
TGCGCCAGCAGCTTGGGGACCTCGGGGCCAGATACGCAGTATTTT
>TRBV18|TRBD1|few|TRBJ2-4|14
CASSPATGNDIQYF
TGTGCCAGCTCACCAGCGACAGGGAACGACATTCAGTACTTC
>TRBV7-6|NA|few|TRBJ2-7|13
CASSGGLGGEQYF
TGTGCCAGCAGCGGAGGTCTGGGGGGTGAGCAGTACTTC
>TRBV20-1|NA|many|TRBJ2-7|14
CSASAGTNSYEQYF
TGCAGTGCCAGCGCCGGGACAAACTCCTACGAGCAGTACTTC
>TRBV7-3|NA|NA|TRBJ2-6|16
CASSNPRSSGANVLTF
TGTGCCAGCAGCAATCCAAGGAGCTCTGGGGCCAACGTCCTGACTTTC
>TRBV11-1|TRBD1|many|TRBJ2-2|15
CASSGGQPNTGELFF
TGTGCCAGCAGCGGGGGACAGCCGAACACCGGGGAGCTGTTTTTT
>TRBV6-4|NA|few|TRBJ2-2|16
CASSKGHSANTGELFF
TGTGCCAGCAGTAAGGGACACTCCGCGAACACCGGGGAGCTGTTTTTT
>TRBV2|NA|many|TRBJ1-4|13
CASSRRGDEKLFF
TGTGCCAGCAGTCGCAGGGGTGATGAAAAACTGTTTTTT
>TRBV5-1|NA|many|TRBJ2-7|14
CASSIGQNSYEQYF
TGCGCCAGCAGCATCGGACAAAACTCCTACGAGCAGTACTTC
>TRBV10-3|TRBD2|NA|TRBJ2-3|16
CAISESRGSSTDTQYF
TGTGCCATCAGTGAGTCGCGGGGGAGCAGCACAGATACGCAGTATTTT
>TRBV14|NA|NA|TRBJ2-3|14
CASSQDWYTDTQYF
TGTGCCAGCAGCCAAGATTGGTACACAGATACGCAGTATTTT
>TRBV5-1|NA|NA|TRBJ2-5|16
CASSLSIAKSQETQYF
TGCGCCAGCAGCTTGTCTATAGCGAAGAGCCAAGAGACCCAGTACTTC
>TRBV6-1|TRBD2|few|TRBJ2-3|16
CASSANSGGASNTQYF
TGTGCCAGCAGTGCCAATAGCGGGGGGGCCAGCAATACGCAGTATTTT
>TRBV5-5|TRBD2|few|TRBJ2-7|15
CASSWTSGGPYEQYF
TGTGCCAGCAGCTGGACTAGCGGGGGCCCTTACGAGCAGTACTTC
>TRBV3-1|TRBD2|many|TRBJ2-2|18
CASSQEQASGGKSGELFF
TGTGCCAGCAGCCAAGAACAGGCTAGCGGGGGGAAATCCGGGGAGCTGTTTTTT
>TRBV3-1|NA|many|TRBJ2-5|13
CASSPGGRETQYF
TGTGCCAGCAGCCCCGGGGGCAGAGAGACCCAGTACTTC
>TRBV7-3|NA|NA|TRBJ2-3|15
CASSLTGGPLDTQYF
TGTGCCAGCAGCTTAACGGGGGGGCCCTTAGATACGCAGTATTTT
>TRBV7-9|NA|many|TRBJ1-5|12
CASSTSNQPQHF
TGTGCCAGCAGCACTAGCAATCAGCCCCAGCATTTT
>TRBV2|NA|many|TRBJ1-4|16
CASSELGVATNEKLFF
TGTGCCAGCAGTGAACTTGGGGTTGCAACTAATGAAAAACTGTTTTTT
>TRBV6-1|NA|many|TRBJ2-7|14
CASSDRSLSYEQYF
TGTGCCAGCAGTGACCGCAGTTTGTCCTACGAGCAGTACTTC
>TRBV19|NA|NA|TRBJ2-2|14
CASSEGGGAGELFF
TGTGCCAGTAGTGAGGGAGGGGGGGCCGGGGAGCTGTTTTTT
>TRBV6-1|TRBD2|many|TRBJ2-1|15
CASAQAGGPNNEQFF
TGTGCCAGCGCCCAGGCGGGGGGTCCTAACAATGAGCAGTTCTTC
>TRBV6-1|TRBD1|few|TRBJ2-3|17
CASRPHAGTGAADTQYF
TGTGCCAGCAGACCCCACGCCGGGACAGGGGCGGCAGATACGCAGTATTTT
>TRBV10-3|NA|few|TRBJ1-4|15
CAISESGNSDEKLFF
TGTGCCATCAGTGAGTCGGGGAATTCGGATGAAAAACTGTTTTTT
>TRBV3-1|NA|many|TRBJ1-5|14
CASSKQVTNQPQHF
TGTGCCAGCAGCAAACAGGTAACAAATCAGCCCCAGCATTTT
>TRBV13|NA|many|TRBJ1-1|13
CASSRIGNTEAFF
TGTGCCAGCAGCCGGATAGGTAACACTGAAGCTTTCTTT
>TRBV12-3/TRBV12-4|NA|many|TRBJ1-2|12
CASSLGEGLYTF
TGTGCCAGCAGTTTAGGGGAAGGGCTCTACACCTTC
>TRBV10-3|NA|NA|TRBJ1-1|14
CAISVGEGNTEAFF
TGTGCCATCAGTGTAGGCGAGGGGAACACTGAAGCTTTCTTT
>TRBV12-3/TRBV12-4|NA|NA|TRBJ2-5|14
CASSSSEGQETQYF
TGTGCCAGCAGTTCTAGCGAGGGCCAAGAGACCCAGTACTTC
>TRBV20-1|TRBD1|many|TRBJ2-1|13
CSAPRGDRDLSIF
TGCAGTGCCCCCCGTGGGGACAGGGACCTTTCTATCTTC
>TRBV6-1|TRBD1|few|TRBJ2-3|14
CASRAQGGTDTQYF
TGTGCCAGCAGGGCACAGGGGGGCACAGATACGCAGTATTTT
>TRBV6-6|NA|many|TRBJ2-7|14
CASSYLDGPLEQYF
TGTGCCAGCAGTTACCTGGACGGGCCCCTCGAGCAGTACTTC
>TRBV28|NA|NA|TRBJ1-4|14
CANQRDPGSEKLFF
TGTGCCAACCAGCGGGACCCTGGGAGTGAAAAACTGTTTTTT
>TRBV4-1|NA|NA|TRBJ1-3|17
CASSQTPPRYSGNTIYF
TGCGCCAGCAGCCAAACTCCACCCAGGTACTCTGGAAACACCATATATTTT
>TRBV27|TRBD1|NA|TRBJ1-2|13
CASSVGGLYGYTF
TGTGCCAGCAGCGTAGGGGGCCTCTATGGCTACACCTTC
>TRBV5-1|TRBD2|many|TRBJ2-7|15
CASSGGDAVDYEQYF
TGCGCCAGCAGCGGGGGGGATGCGGTGGACTACGAGCAGTACTTC
>TRBV20-1|TRBD1|many|TRBJ1-6|13
CSARGTVNSPLHF
TGCAGTGCTAGGGGGACAGTTAATTCACCCCTCCACTTT
>TRBV5-1|NA|NA|TRBJ1-2|14
CASSLRTAFDGYTF
TGCGCCAGCAGCCTCCGTACTGCATTCGATGGCTACACCTTC
>TRBV20-1|NA|NA|TRBJ1-2|14
CSANVVGVRYGYTF
TGCAGTGCTAATGTTGTAGGGGTGCGGTATGGCTACACCTTC
>TRBV3-1|NA|many|TRBJ1-2|14
CASSEGNRDDGYTF
TGTGCCAGCAGCGAGGGGAACAGGGACGATGGCTACACCTTC
>TRBV28|NA|NA|TRBJ1-4|16
CASSLETGGTNEKLFF
TGTGCCAGCAGTCTCGAAACGGGGGGGACTAATGAAAAACTGTTTTTT
>TRBV3-1|NA|NA|TRBJ2-7|14
CASSQEGTQYLQYF
TGTGCCAGCAGCCAAGAAGGTACTCAGTACTTGCAGTACTTC
>TRBV5-6|NA|NA|TRBJ2-1|17
CASSLRPISPSYNEQFF
TGTGCCAGCAGCTTACGACCTATCTCCCCTTCCTACAATGAGCAGTTCTTC